Listed below are T cell receptor beta chains from one sample, sequenced in a study of PD-1 blockade in classical Hodgkin lymphoma. Method: immunoSEQ multiplex PCR; TCRdb's copy keeps in-frame clones and lacks some. The table has nearly 60,000 clones, roughly 90% seen once. Sequenced material: peripheral blood mononuclear cells (PBMCs), taken before the second cycle of nivolumab. These receptors were collected from a human donor with classical Hodgkin lymphoma. CDR3s include the opening cysteine and the closing phenylalanine or tryptophan. A D gene is named only where the DNA matches it firmly. Some rows mark clone size as missing; the rest say once, few, many or name a class of expanded clone.

clone size | D gene | J gene | V gene | CDR3 DNA | CDR3 protein
once | NA | TRBJ1-2 | TRBV10-3 | TGTGCCATCAGTGACCCCAGAATTTCTAACTATGGCTACACCTTC | CAISDPRISNYGYTF
NA | NA | TRBJ2-3 | TRBV30 | TGTGCCTGGAGTATTACCGGAGATACGCAGTATTTT | CAWSITGDTQYF
once | TRBD1 | TRBJ1-5 | TRBV19 | TGTGCCACCGACAGGGGGACCTATAGCAATCAGCCCCAGCATTTT | CATDRGTYSNQPQHF
NA | TRBD2 | TRBJ2-5 | TRBV14 | TGTGCCAGCCGACCGGGACTAGCAGAGACCCAGTACTTC | CASRPGLAETQYF
NA | TRBD1 | TRBJ1-5 | TRBV15 | TGTGCCACCCGGACAGGGAATGGCAATCAGCCCCAGCATTTT | CATRTGNGNQPQHF
NA | NA | TRBJ1-5 | TRBV30 | TGTGCCTGGAGTGTCCAGTCGCGGGGGGGACTCCAATACAATCAGCCCCAGCATTTT | CAWSVQSRGGLQYNQPQHF
NA | NA | TRBJ1-6 | TRBV4-2 | TGTGCCAGCAGCCAAGGGGACGAAGCTTCACCCCTCCACTTT | CASSQGDEASPLHF
NA | NA | TRBJ1-2 | TRBV6-1 | TGTGCCACCACCCTGCTGGGCTACACCTTC | CATTLLGYTF
NA | NA | TRBJ1-2 | TRBV5-5 | TGTGCCAGCTACAGGGAGGGGAACTATGGCTACACCTTC | CASYREGNYGYTF
NA | TRBD1 | TRBJ2-7 | TRBV10-3 | TGTGCCATCAGCGATACAGGGGCGAGCTCCTACGAGCAGTACTTC | CAISDTGASSYEQYF
NA | NA | TRBJ2-5 | TRBV30 | TGTGCCTGGAATCCCACGGCGAACAACCAAGAGACCCAGTACTTC | CAWNPTANNQETQYF
NA | NA | TRBJ2-5 | TRBV9 | TGTGCCAGCAGTAGGGATCTGGGGGCCCAGTACTTC | CASSRDLGAQYF
few | TRBD2 | TRBJ2-1 | TRBV27 | TGTGCCAGCAGTCCCGGGACTACGGACAATGAGCAGTTCTTC | CASSPGTTDNEQFF
NA | NA | TRBJ1-4 | TRBV7-6 | TGTGCCAGCAGCTTAAGGGAGTCAACTAATGAAAAACTGTTTTTT | CASSLRESTNEKLFF
NA | NA | TRBJ2-3 | TRBV11-2 | TGTGCCAGCAGCTTCTTCGGGACCCTCACAGATACGCAGTATTTT | CASSFFGTLTDTQYF
NA | NA | TRBJ2-7 | TRBV9 | TGTGCCAGCAGCGTAGCTGGCTTGGCCTACGAGCAGTACTTC | CASSVAGLAYEQYF
once | NA | TRBJ1-2 | TRBV18 | TGTGCCAGCTCACCGACGAGGGGCTCGGGCTATGGCTACACCTTC | CASSPTRGSGYGYTF
NA | TRBD1 | TRBJ2-1 | TRBV5-6 | TGTGCCAGCAGCCCTGGGACAGCGTACGCAGAGGACAATGAGCAGTTCTTC | CASSPGTAYAEDNEQFF
NA | NA | TRBJ2-5 | TRBV5-6 | TGTGCCAGCAGGCTGACGGGTTACCAAGAGACCCAGTACTTC | CASRLTGYQETQYF
NA | NA | TRBJ2-3 | TRBV5-1 | TGCGCCAGCAGCTTGGAGGGGTTCACAGATACGCAGTATTTT | CASSLEGFTDTQYF
NA | NA | TRBJ1-1 | TRBV28 | TGTGCCAGCATCTTCAGGGATCACACTGAAGCTTTCTTT | CASIFRDHTEAFF
NA | TRBD1 | TRBJ1-2 | TRBV5-4 | TGTGCCAGCACCCGACAGGGGGATGGCTACACCTTC | CASTRQGDGYTF
once | TRBD2 | TRBJ2-1 | TRBV5-1 | TGCGCCAGCAGCTTAGGGACTAACTACAATGAGCAGTTCTTC | CASSLGTNYNEQFF
NA | NA | TRBJ1-2 | TRBV6-4 | TGTGCCACTTCCGCGCCGGAAAACTCGAGCTATGGCTACACCTTC | CATSAPENSSYGYTF
NA | NA | TRBJ1-2 | TRBV5-1 | TGCGCCAGCAGCCTCCTCGTGGGGGGATATGGCTACACCTTC | CASSLLVGGYGYTF
NA | NA | TRBJ2-5 | TRBV21-1 | TGTGCCAGCAGACCGGACAGGGCCCAAGAGACCCAGTACTTC | CASRPDRAQETQYF
NA | NA | TRBJ2-3 | TRBV2 | TGTGCCAGCAGTGAATTCGTACTAGTCGACTTGAGCACAGATACGCAGTATTTT | CASSEFVLVDLSTDTQYF
NA | NA | TRBJ2-3 | TRBV5-1 | TGCGCCAGCAGCTCGAGTAGTAGGATTACAGATAGGCAGTATTTT | CASSSSSRITDRQYF
NA | NA | TRBJ2-2 | TRBV14 | TGTGCCAGCAGCCAAGAGGACGGTACCGGGGAGCTGTTTTTT | CASSQEDGTGELFF
NA | NA | TRBJ2-1 | TRBV9 | TGTGCCAGCAGCGTAGTTGGGGGGGCCGAAGATGAGCAGTTCTTC | CASSVVGGAEDEQFF
NA | TRBD2 | TRBJ2-7 | TRBV18 | TGTGCCAGCTCACCACCGGCGGGAGTCTACGAGCAGTACTTC | CASSPPAGVYEQYF
NA | NA | TRBJ2-2 | TRBV9 | TGTGCCAGCAGCGTAGTGCCCGGGAATGGCGCCGGGGAGCTGTTTTTT | CASSVVPGNGAGELFF
NA | NA | TRBJ2-7 | TRBV10-1 | TGCGCCAGCAAAAAATCAAGCGTCCCGTACGAGCAGTACTTC | CASKKSSVPYEQYF
NA | TRBD2 | TRBJ2-1 | TRBV27 | TGTGCCAGCAGTATAGAGCGGGGGGCCTACAATGAGCAGTTCTTC | CASSIERGAYNEQFF
NA | TRBD1 | TRBJ1-1 | TRBV5-1 | TGCGCCAGCAGCTTGGGACAGGGGGCAATGAACACTGAAGCTTTCTTT | CASSLGQGAMNTEAFF
NA | NA | TRBJ2-7 | TRBV20-1 | TGCAGTGCGGGGACACACGAGCAGTACTTC | CSAGTHEQYF
NA | NA | TRBJ2-2 | TRBV6-5 | TGTGCCAGCACTAGGGGACTGCCGAACACCGGGGAGCTGTTTTTT | CASTRGLPNTGELFF
NA | NA | TRBJ2-5 | TRBV7-3 | TGTGCCAGCAGCTTAACCGGGGGTGGACAAGAGACCCAGTACTTC | CASSLTGGGQETQYF
NA | TRBD2 | TRBJ2-1 | TRBV2 | TGTGCCAGCAGTGGCCGACTAGCGGGTACCGGTGAGCAGTTCTTC | CASSGRLAGTGEQFF
NA | TRBD1 | TRBJ1-5 | TRBV5-1 | TGCGCCAGCAGCGGGGGACAGGGGGACAATCAGCCCCAGCATTTT | CASSGGQGDNQPQHF
NA | NA | TRBJ2-4 | TRBV30 | TGTGCCTGGAGTGTACAAGTAGCCAAAAACATTCAGTACTTC | CAWSVQVAKNIQYF
NA | NA | TRBJ2-3 | TRBV6-6 | TGTGCCAGCAGTTATTACCCCGGGGACACAGATACGCAGTATTTT | CASSYYPGDTDTQYF
many | NA | TRBJ2-3 | TRBV6-1 | TGTGCCAGCAGTGGTGGGTCGGCCAGCCCTAACACAGATACGCAGTATTTT | CASSGGSASPNTDTQYF
NA | NA | TRBJ2-6 | TRBV7-9 | TGTGCCAGCAGCTCTAAGGGGGAGCCCTCTGGGGCCAACGTCCTGACTTTC | CASSSKGEPSGANVLTF
once | TRBD2 | TRBJ2-1 | TRBV5-1 | TGCGCCAGCAGTCTCGGGGCGGGAGAGGCCTACAATGAGCAGTTCTTC | CASSLGAGEAYNEQFF
NA | TRBD1 | TRBJ1-1 | TRBV7-3 | TGTGCCAGCAGCGCTGGACAGGGATCCACTGAAGCTTTCTTT | CASSAGQGSTEAFF
NA | NA | TRBJ1-3 | TRBV18 | TGTGCCAGCTCAATTTCAGGCGTCTCTGGAAACACCATATATTTT | CASSISGVSGNTIYF
NA | NA | TRBJ2-5 | TRBV11-1 | TGTGCCAGCAGCGATTCGGGGCAGGGGCGAGAGACCCAGTACTTC | CASSDSGQGRETQYF
NA | NA | TRBJ1-1 | TRBV18 | TGTGCCAGCTCACCACCATCCACTGAAGCTTTCTTT | CASSPPSTEAFF
NA | NA | TRBJ2-7 | TRBV27 | TGTGCCAGCAGTTCCCCCACAGCAGGGTGGTTGCAGTACTTC | CASSSPTAGWLQYF
few | NA | TRBJ2-1 | TRBV6-6 | TGTGCCAGCAGTTACGGAGCTAGGGAGCAGTTCTTC | CASSYGAREQFF
NA | NA | TRBJ2-1 | TRBV30 | TGTGCCTGGAGTGTTGGGGGGCCGTACAATGAGCAGTTCTTC | CAWSVGGPYNEQFF
NA | NA | TRBJ2-1 | TRBV27 | TGTGCCAGCAGATTGAGCTCCTACAATGAGCAGTTCTTC | CASRLSSYNEQFF
NA | NA | TRBJ1-2 | TRBV2 | TGTGCCAGCAGTAACGGACCCGGAGATTATGGCTACACCTTC | CASSNGPGDYGYTF
NA | TRBD1 | TRBJ2-7 | TRBV6-6 | TGTGCCAGCAGTTTTACAGGGGCCCCCAACCGCGAGCAGTACTTC | CASSFTGAPNREQYF
few | TRBD1 | TRBJ2-2 | TRBV2 | TGTGCCAGCAGCCAGGGGGCTGTTGAAACCGGGGAGCTGTTTTTT | CASSQGAVETGELFF
NA | TRBD1 | TRBJ1-5 | TRBV19 | TGTGCCAGTAGCGATGTACAGGGGACAAATCAGCCCCAGCATTTT | CASSDVQGTNQPQHF
once | TRBD1 | TRBJ1-5 | TRBV6-6 | TGTGCCAGCAGTCTGACAGGGGGTCAGCCCCAGCATTTT | CASSLTGGQPQHF